This T cell receptor (beta chain) comes out of a study of T cells in Graves' hyperthyroidism and ophthalmopathy. The overall study: Before any treatment, at initial diagnosis, peripheral blood was collected.

It was RNA transcripts that yielded the amplified TCR beta CDR3 regions. HTBI primers drove first-round RT-PCR of the TCR CDR3. Each CDR3 protein is one row after TCRdb ran MiXCR on the multiplex PCR reads. The data show hundreds of thousands of distinct CDR3 sequences, around 13% seen once. CDR3 length: 12 amino acids. Germline V CDR1 and CDR2: MNHEY, SVGEGT. V lost 5 bases and J 4 bases, leaving 8 bases between the germline ends. Points on this clonotype: Its target is unknown.

Participants, patients aged 18 to 65, had newly diagnosed hyperthyroidism with a duration under 2 months. Study results and limitations: The model predicted ophthalmopathy a median approximately seven months before onset.

The sequenced sample consisted of blood. The origin of this receptor is a woman in her late teens or twenties with Graves' hyperthyroidism. This chain uses TRBV6-2 or TRBV6-3 with TRBJ1-2; TRBD1 is a possible D gene (5 bases). The DNA for the CDR3 is TGTGCCAGCAGTATCGACAGCTATGGCTACACCTTC. It codes for CASSIDSYGYTF.